This T cell receptor beta chain was recorded in a study of T cells in Graves' hyperthyroidism and ophthalmopathy. Study summary: Staff took peripheral blood when the initial diagnosis was made, before any treatment began. Findings of the study overall: Ophthalmopathy could be told apart from stable hyperthyroidism with a 13 V-J model.

This clonotype was found many times. Antigen specificity is unknown. TCR beta CDR3 regions were amplified from RNA transcripts. TCR CDR3 underwent first-round RT-PCR with the HTBI primer set. One entry per CDR3 protein results from TCRdb running MiXCR on the multiplex PCR reads. The repertoire holds about 710,000 distinct CDR3 sequences, roughly 17% seen once, with approximately 8.4% in the top ten. Criteria for exclusion of patients were uncontrolled infection, other autoimmune disease, pregnancy or lactation. Germline V gene data show CDR1 as DFQATT and CDR2 as SNEGSKA (reference sequence). V lost 1 base, J lost 2 bases, and 9 bases stayed unmatched. The CDR3 spans 16 residues.

This chain links TRBV20-1 with TRBJ2-3, with 7 bases lining up with TRBD2. This TCR came from a man between 18 and 29 years old with Graves' hyperthyroidism. Input material: blood. DNA for the CDR3: TGCAGTGCTAGAGTAGGCGGGAGTTCCTTCACAGATACGCAGTATTTT. It specifies CSARVGGSSFTDTQYF.